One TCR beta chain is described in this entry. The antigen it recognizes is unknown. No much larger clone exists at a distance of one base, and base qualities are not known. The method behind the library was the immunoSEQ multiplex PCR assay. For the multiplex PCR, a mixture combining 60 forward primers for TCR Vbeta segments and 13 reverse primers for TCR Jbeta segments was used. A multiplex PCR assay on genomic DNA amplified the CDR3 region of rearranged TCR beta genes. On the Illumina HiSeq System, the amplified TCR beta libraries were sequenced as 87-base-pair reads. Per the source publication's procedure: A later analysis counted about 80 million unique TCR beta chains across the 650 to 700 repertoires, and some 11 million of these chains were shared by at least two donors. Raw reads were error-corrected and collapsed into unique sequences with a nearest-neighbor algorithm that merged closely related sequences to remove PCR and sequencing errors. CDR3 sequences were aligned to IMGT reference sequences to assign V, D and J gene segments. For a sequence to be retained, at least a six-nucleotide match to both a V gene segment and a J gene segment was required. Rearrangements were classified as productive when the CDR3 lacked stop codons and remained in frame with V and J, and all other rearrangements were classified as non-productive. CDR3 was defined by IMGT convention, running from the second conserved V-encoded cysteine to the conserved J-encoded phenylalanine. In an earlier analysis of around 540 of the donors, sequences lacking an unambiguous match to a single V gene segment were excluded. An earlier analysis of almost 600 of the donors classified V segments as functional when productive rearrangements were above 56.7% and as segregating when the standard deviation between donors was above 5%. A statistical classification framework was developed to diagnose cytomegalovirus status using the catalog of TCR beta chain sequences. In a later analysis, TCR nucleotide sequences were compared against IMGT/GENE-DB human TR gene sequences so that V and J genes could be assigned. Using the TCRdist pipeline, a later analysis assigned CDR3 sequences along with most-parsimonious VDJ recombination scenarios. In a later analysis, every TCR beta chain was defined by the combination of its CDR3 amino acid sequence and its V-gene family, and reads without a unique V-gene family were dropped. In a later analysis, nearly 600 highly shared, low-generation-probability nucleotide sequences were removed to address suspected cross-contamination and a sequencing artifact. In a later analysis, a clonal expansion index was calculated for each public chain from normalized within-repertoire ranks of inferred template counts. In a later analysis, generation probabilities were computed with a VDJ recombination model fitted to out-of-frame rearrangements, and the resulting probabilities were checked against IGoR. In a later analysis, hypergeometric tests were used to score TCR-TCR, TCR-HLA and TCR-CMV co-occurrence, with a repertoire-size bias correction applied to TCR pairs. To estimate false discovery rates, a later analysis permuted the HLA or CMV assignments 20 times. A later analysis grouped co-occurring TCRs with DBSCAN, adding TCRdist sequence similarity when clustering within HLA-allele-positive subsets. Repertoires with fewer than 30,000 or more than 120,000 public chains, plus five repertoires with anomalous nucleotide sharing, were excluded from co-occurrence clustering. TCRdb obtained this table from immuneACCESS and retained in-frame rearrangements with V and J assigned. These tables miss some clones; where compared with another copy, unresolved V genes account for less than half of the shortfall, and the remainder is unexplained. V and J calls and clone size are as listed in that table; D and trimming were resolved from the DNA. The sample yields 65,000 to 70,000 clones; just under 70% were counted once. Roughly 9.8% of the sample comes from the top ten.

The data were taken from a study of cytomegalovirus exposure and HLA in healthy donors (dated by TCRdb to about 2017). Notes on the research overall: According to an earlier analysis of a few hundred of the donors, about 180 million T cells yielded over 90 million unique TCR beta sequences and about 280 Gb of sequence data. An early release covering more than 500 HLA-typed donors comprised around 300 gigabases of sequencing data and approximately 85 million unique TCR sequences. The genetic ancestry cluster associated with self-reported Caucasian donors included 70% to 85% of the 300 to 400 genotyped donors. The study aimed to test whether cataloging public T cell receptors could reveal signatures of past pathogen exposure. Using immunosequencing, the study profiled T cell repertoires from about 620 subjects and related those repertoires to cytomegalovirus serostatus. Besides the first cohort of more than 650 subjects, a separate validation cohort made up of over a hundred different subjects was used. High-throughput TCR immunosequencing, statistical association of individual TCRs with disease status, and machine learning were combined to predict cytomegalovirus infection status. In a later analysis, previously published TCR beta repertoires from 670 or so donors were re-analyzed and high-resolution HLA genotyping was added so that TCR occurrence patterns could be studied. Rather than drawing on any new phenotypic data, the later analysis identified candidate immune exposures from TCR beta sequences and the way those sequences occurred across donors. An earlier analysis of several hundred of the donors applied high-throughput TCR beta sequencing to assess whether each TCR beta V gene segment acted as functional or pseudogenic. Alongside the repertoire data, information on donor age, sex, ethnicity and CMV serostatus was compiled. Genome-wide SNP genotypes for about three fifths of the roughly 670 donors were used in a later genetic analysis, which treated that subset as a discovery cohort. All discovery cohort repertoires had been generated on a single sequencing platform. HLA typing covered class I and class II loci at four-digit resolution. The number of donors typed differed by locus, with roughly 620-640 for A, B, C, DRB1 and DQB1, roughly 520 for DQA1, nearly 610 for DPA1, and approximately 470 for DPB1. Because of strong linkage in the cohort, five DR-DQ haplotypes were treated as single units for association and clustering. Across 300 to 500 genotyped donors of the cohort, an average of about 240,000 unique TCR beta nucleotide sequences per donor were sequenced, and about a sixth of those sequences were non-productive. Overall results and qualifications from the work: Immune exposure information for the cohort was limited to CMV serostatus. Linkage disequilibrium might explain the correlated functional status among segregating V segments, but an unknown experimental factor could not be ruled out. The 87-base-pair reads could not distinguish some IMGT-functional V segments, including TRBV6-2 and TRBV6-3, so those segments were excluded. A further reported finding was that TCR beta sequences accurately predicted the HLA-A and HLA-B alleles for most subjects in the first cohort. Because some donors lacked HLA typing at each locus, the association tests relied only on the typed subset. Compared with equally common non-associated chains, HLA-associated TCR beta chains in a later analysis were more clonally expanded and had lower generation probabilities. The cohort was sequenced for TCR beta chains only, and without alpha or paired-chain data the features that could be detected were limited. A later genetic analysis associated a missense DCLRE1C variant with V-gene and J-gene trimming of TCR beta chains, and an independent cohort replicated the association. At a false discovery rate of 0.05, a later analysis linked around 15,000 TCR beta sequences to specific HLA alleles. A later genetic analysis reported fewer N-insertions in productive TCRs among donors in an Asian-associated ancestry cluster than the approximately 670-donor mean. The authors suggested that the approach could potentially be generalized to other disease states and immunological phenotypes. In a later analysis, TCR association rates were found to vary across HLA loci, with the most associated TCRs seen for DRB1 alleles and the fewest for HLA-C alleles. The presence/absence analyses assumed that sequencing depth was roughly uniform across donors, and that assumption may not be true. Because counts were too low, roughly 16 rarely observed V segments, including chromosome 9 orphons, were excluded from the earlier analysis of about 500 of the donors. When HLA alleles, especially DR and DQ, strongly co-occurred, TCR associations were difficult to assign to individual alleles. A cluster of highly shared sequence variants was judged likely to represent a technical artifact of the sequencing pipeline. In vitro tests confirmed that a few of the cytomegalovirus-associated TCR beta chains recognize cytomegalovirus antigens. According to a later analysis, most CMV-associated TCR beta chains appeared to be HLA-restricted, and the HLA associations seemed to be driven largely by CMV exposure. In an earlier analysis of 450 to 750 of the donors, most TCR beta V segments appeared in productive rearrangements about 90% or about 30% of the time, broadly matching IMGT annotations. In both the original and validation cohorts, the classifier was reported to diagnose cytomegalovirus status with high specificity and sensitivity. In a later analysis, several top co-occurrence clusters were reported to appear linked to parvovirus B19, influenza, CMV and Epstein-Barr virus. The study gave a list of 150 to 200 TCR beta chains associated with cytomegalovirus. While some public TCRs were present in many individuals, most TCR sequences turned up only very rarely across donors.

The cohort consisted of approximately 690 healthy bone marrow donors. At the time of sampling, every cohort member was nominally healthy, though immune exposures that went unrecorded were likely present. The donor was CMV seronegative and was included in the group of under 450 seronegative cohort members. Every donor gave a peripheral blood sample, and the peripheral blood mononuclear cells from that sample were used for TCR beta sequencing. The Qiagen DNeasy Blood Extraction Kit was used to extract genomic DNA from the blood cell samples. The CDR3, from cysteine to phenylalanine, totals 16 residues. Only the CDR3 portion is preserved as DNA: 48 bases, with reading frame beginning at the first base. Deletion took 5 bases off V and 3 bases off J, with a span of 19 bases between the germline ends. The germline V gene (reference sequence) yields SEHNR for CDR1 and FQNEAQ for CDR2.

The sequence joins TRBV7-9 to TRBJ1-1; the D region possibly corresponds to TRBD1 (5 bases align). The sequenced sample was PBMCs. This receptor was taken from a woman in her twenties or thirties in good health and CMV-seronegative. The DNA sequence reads TGTGCCAGCAGCCCAGGGTCCCGGGCCCTAGACACTGAAGCTTTCTTT. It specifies CASSPGSRALDTEAFF.